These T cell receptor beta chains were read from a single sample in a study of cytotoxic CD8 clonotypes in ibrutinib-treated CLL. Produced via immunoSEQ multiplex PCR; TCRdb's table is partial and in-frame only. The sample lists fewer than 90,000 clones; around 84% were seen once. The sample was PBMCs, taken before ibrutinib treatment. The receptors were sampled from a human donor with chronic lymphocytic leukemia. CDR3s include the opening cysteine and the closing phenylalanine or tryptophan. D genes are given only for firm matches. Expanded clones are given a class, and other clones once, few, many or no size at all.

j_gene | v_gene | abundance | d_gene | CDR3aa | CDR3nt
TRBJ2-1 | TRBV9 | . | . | CASTPDGRDYNEQFF | TGTGCCAGCACCCCGGATGGTCGGGACTACAATGAGCAGTTCTTC
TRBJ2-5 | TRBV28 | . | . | CASSLWGQGQETQYF | TGTGCCAGCAGTTTATGGGGACAAGGGCAAGAGACCCAGTACTTC
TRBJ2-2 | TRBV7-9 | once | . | CASSPQLVSLNF | TGTGCCAGCAGCCCGCAACTAGTCTCGCTTAATTTT
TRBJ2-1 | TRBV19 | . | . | CASSTPWEQREGEQFF | TGTGCCAGCTCCACCCCGTGGGAACAGAGGGAAGGTGAGCAGTTCTTC
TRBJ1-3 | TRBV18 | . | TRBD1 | CASSKTGEVTNTIYF | TGTGCCAGCTCGAAGACAGGGGAAGTGACAAACACCATATATTTT
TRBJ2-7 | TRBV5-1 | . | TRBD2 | CASSYAGTSGIPSYEQYF | TGCGCCAGCAGCTATGCCGGGACTAGCGGAATTCCCTCCTACGAGCAGTACTTC
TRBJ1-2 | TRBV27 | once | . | CASSLSRGSGYTF | TGTGCCAGCAGTTTATCAAGGGGGTCTGGCTACACCTTC
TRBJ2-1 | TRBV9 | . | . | CASSVSASSYNEQFF | TGTGCCAGCAGCGTAAGCGCGAGCTCCTACAATGAGCAGTTCTTC
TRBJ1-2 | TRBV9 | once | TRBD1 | CASSDQQGWGNYGYTF | TGTGCCAGCAGCGACCAACAGGGGTGGGGTAACTATGGCTACACCTTC
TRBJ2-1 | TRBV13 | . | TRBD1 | CASSLGTGPSSYNEQFF | TGTGCCAGCAGCTTAGGGACAGGGCCAAGCTCCTACAATGAGCAGTTCTTC
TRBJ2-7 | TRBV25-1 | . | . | CASSELRGFSYEQYF | TGTGCCAGCAGTGAATTGCGAGGGTTCTCCTACGAGCAGTACTTC
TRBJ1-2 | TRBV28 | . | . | CASFYSGRVHGYTF | TGTGCCAGTTTCTACTCGGGGAGGGTTCATGGCTACACCTTC
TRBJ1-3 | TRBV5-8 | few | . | CASSLGIAGNTIYF | TGTGCCAGCAGCTTAGGAATAGCCGGAAACACCATATATTTT
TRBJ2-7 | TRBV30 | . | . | CAWSGQNEQYF | TGTGCCTGGAGTGGACAGAACGAGCAGTACTTC
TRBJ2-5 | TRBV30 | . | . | CAWSPGWGARGQETQYF | TGTGCCTGGAGTCCTGGATGGGGGGCCAGGGGTCAAGAGACCCAGTACTTC
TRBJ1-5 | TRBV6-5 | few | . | CASSYFSNQPQHF | TGTGCCAGCAGTTACTTCAGCAATCAGCCCCAGCATTTT
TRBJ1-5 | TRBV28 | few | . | CASSLGGTNQPQHF | TGTGCCAGCAGTTTAGGGGGAACGAATCAGCCCCAGCATTTT
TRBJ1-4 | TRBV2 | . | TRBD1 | CASTQDRGTNEKLFF | TGTGCCAGCACCCAGGACAGGGGAACTAATGAAAAACTGTTTTTT
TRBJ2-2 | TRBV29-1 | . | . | CSVLSGSTGELFF | TGCAGCGTTCTCTCAGGCAGCACCGGGGAGCTGTTTTTT
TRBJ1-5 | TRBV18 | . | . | CASSPERRNQPQHF | TGTGCCAGCTCACCGGAACGCCGTAATCAGCCCCAGCATTTT
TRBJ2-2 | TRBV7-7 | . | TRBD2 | CATGREVRTGELFF | TGTGCCACCGGGCGGGAGGTTCGGACCGGGGAGCTGTTTTTT
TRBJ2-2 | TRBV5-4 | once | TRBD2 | CASSLARAGGTGELFF | TGTGCCAGCAGCTTGGCCAGAGCGGGAGGCACCGGGGAGCTGTTTTTT
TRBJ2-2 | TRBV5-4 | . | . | CASTSEVGLLNTGELFF | TGTGCCAGCACTTCCGAGGTCGGACTGTTAAACACCGGGGAGCTGTTTTTT
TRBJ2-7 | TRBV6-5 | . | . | CASSRDKSYEQYF | TGTGCCAGCAGCCGCGACAAGTCCTACGAGCAGTACTTC
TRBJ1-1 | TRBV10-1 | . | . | CASSESGKPNTEAFF | TGCGCCAGCAGTGAGTCGGGAAAGCCGAACACTGAAGCTTTCTTT
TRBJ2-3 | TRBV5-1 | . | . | CASSLTSGFPYF | TGCGCCAGCAGCTTAACTTCCGGTTTTCCGTATTTT
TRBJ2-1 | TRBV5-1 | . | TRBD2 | CASSVAGGTSSYNEQFF | TGCGCCAGCAGCGTAGCGGGAGGGACCTCGAGCTACAATGAGCAGTTCTTC
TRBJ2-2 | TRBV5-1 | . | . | CASSLYSNTGELFF | TGCGCCAGCAGCTTGTACTCGAACACCGGGGAGCTGTTTTTT
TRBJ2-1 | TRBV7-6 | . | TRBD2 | CASSPLAGSYNEQFF | TGTGCCAGCAGCCCTCTAGCGGGTTCCTACAATGAGCAGTTCTTC
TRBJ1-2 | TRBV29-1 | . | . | CSVFSPTGYGYTF | TGCAGCGTTTTCTCCCCGACAGGCTATGGCTACACCTTC
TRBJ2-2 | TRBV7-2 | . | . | CASSSQGGNTGELFF | TGTGCCAGCAGCTCCCAAGGGGGGAACACCGGGGAGCTGTTTTTT
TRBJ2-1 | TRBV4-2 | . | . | CASSQEGRDYNEQFF | TGTGCCAGCAGCCAAGAAGGGCGGGATTACAATGAGCAGTTCTTC
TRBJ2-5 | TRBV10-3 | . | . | CAISEEETQYF | TGTGCCATCAGTGAGGAAGAGACCCAGTACTTC
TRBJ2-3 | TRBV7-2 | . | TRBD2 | CASSLGVSSGSNTDTQYF | TGTGCCAGCAGCTTAGGGGTTAGTAGCGGGAGTAACACAGATACGCAGTATTTT
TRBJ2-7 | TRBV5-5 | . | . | CASSLTRDSYEQYF | TGTGCCAGCAGCTTGACGCGGGACTCCTACGAGCAGTACTTC
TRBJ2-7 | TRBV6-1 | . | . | CASSELLVYIYEQYF | TGTGCCAGCAGTGAACTCCTGGTGTATATATACGAGCAGTACTTC
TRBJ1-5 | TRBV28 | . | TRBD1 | CASRTETGGVQPQHF | TGTGCCAGCAGAACCGAAACAGGGGGCGTTCAGCCCCAGCATTTT
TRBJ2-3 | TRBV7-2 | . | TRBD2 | CASSSGLAGDDTQYF | TGTGCCAGCAGCTCGGGACTAGCGGGAGATGATACGCAGTATTTT
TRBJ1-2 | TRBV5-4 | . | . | CASSLKGSTTRFYGYTF | TGTGCCAGCAGCTTGAAGGGTTCCACGACCCGCTTCTATGGCTACACCTTC
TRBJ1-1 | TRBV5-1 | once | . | CASSGGRQVNTEAFF | TGCGCCAGCAGTGGGGGTAGACAGGTTAACACTGAAGCTTTCTTT
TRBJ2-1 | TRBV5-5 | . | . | CASSLGVGVNEQFF | TGTGCCAGCAGCTTGGGCGTCGGGGTGAATGAGCAGTTCTTC
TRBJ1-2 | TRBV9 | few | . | CASRGNAVRANYGYTF | TGTGCCAGCAGAGGTAACGCTGTACGTGCTAACTATGGCTACACCTTC
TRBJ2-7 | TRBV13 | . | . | CASSLGVGYEQYF | TGTGCCAGCAGCTTAGGGGTGGGCTACGAGCAGTACTTC
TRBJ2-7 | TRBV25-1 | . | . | CASSDREILSYEQYF | TGTGCCAGCAGTGACAGGGAGATTTTATCCTACGAGCAGTACTTC
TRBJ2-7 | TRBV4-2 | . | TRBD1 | CASSHLPGQGAYEQYF | TGTGCCAGCAGCCACCTACCGGGACAGGGGGCTTACGAGCAGTACTTC
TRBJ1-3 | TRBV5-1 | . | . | CASSLAGSRSGNTIYF | TGCGCCAGCAGCTTGGCAGGGTCCCGCTCTGGAAACACCATATATTTT
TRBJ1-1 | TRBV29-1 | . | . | CSVEVVNTEAFF | TGCAGCGTTGAAGTAGTTAACACTGAAGCTTTCTTT
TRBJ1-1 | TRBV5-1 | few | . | CASISGTEAFF | TGCGCCAGCATCAGTGGCACTGAAGCTTTCTTT
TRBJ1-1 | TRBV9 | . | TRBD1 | CASSVQGANTEAFF | TGTGCCAGCAGCGTACAGGGGGCCAACACTGAAGCTTTCTTT
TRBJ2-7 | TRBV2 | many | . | CASTEGGLAKYEQYF | TGTGCCAGCACCGAGGGGGGGTTGGCCAAATACGAGCAGTACTTC
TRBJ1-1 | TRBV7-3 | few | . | CASSYATGNTEAFF | TGTGCCAGCAGCTATGCTACAGGGAACACTGAAGCTTTCTTT
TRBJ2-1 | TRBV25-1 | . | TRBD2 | CASSPGDYSYNEQFF | TGTGCCAGCAGCCCCGGGGACTATTCCTACAATGAGCAGTTCTTC
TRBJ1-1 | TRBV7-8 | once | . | CASSLVRRNTEAFF | TGTGCCAGCAGCTTAGTGAGGAGGAACACTGAAGCTTTCTTT
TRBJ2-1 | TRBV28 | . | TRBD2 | CASKPGLAVNEQFF | TGTGCCAGCAAGCCGGGACTAGCGGTAAATGAGCAGTTCTTC